The 32 T cell receptor beta chains in this list originate from one sample, sequenced in a study of blood T cell repertoires in COVID-19. Repertoires were generated with immunoSEQ multiplex PCR, while TCRdb's copy carries only in-frame clones and drops some. The sample holds some 290,000 clones; more than 85% are singletons and the top ten take 3.6%. Input material: peripheral blood. The source of these receptors is a man aged 18 to 35 with active or convalescent COVID-19.

The chain combines TRBV6-5 with TRBJ2-3, with D possibly TRBD2 on 5 matching bases. This CDR3 is 14 amino acids long. Trimming stripped 8 bases from V and 1 base from J, with 13 bases between. CDR1 and CDR2 from the germline V gene are MNHEY and SVGAGI. The CDR3 DNA sequence: TGTGCCAGCTCAAGAGGTAGCGGCACAGATACGCAGTATTTT. As protein: CASSRGSGTDTQYF.

The chain has TRBV7-3 and TRBJ1-6; possibly TRBD1 for D (6 bases). CDR3 length equals 15 residues. In germline, CDR1 is SGHTA, CDR2 FQGTGA. Between the trimmed V and J ends, which lost 4 bases and 9 bases, there was a span of 16 bases. The CDR3 DNA reads TGTGCCAGCAGCTCGACAGGAGGCGTTGGTTCACCCCTCCACTTT. This gives the protein CASSSTGGVGSPLHF.

The genes are TRBV7-9 and TRBJ1-1; D unclear. Germline assignment: CDR1 SEHNR and CDR2 FQNEAQ (reference sequence). Deletions cut 2 bases from V and 6 bases from J, with 13 bases between. The CDR3 totals 14 residues. CDR3 nucleotide sequence: TGTGCCAGCAGCTTACAGGTTGCCCAACCTGAAGCTTTCTTT. It specifies CASSLQVAQPEAFF.

V is TRBV11-1 and J is TRBJ1-1; no reliable D call. The CDR3 totals 13 residues. The V gene lost 2 bases and the J gene lost 1 base, with 5 bases spanning the gap. The germline CDR1 and CDR2 sequences are SGHAT and FQDESV (reference sequence). CDR3 region: CASSLNRNTEAFF. In DNA form, the CDR3 reads TGTGCCAGCAGCTTAAACAGGAACACTGAAGCTTTCTTT.

This sequence joins TRBV6-4 and TRBJ2-7; 7 bases map to TRBD1. The length of the CDR3 is 15 residues. CDR1 and CDR2 (germline): MRHNA, SNTAGT. V gave up 6 bases and J gave up 2 bases; unmatched junction bases: 10. Written as DNA, the CDR3 is TGTGCCAGCAGCTATGAACAGGGGCCACCCTACGAGCAGTACTTC. Amino acid sequence: CASSYEQGPPYEQYF.

The gene calls are TRBV27 and TRBJ2-1, with 12 positions matching TRBD2. The trim removed 6 bases at V and 7 bases at J, leaving 16 bases unmatched. Looked up from germline, CDR1 is MNHEY and CDR2 is SMNVEV (reference sequence). This CDR3 region has 18 residues. The CDR3 nucleotides are TGTGCCAGCAGGAGAGACCCTAGACTAGCGGGAGAGGTGAATGAGCAGTTCTTC. Protein sequence: CASRRDPRLAGEVNEQFF.

The V call is TRBV9, the J call TRBJ2-3; D is possibly TRBD2 (5 bases). Germline V CDR1 and CDR2: SGDLS, YYNGEE. Trimming removed 4 bases at V and 2 bases at J, with 8 bases between. The CDR3 has 13 amino acids. The CDR3 nucleotides are TGTGCCAGCAGCCGGGGTATCACAGATACGCAGTATTTT. This encodes CASSRGITDTQYF.

The gene calls are TRBV5-4 and TRBJ2-7, with D unclear. This CDR3 comprises 13 residues. V lost 3 bases and J lost 6, with 13 bases in between. CDR1 is SGHNT and CDR2 is YYREEE in the germline V gene (reference sequence). The CDR3 DNA reads as TGTGCCAGCAGCTCATCTGGAGCCCCCGAGCAGTACTTC. The encoded protein is CASSSSGAPEQYF.

The chain is built from TRBV6-4 and TRBJ1-6; 8 bases are shared with TRBD1. CDR3 length: 15 residues. Germline lookup yields CDR1 MRHNA and CDR2 SNTAGT. Losses at the gene ends were 0 bases for V and 7 bases for J; bases not matched to a gene: 2. CDR3 bases: TGTGCCAGCAGTGACTCGAGACAGGGGAATTCACCCCTCCACTTT. It translates to CASSDSRQGNSPLHF.

This sequence joins TRBV5-1 and TRBJ2-7; 8 bases are shared with TRBD2. Germline V gives CDR1 SGHRS, CDR2 YFSETQ. V lost 3 bases, J lost 5 bases, and 10 bases stayed unmatched. The CDR3 contains 15 residues. The CDR3 loop reads CASSSIAGRFDEQYF. As DNA, the CDR3 is TGCGCCAGCAGCTCGATAGCGGGAAGGTTCGACGAGCAGTACTTC.

The rearrangement uses TRBV30 and TRBJ2-3; 15 nucleotides match TRBD2. V lost 5 bases to trimming and J lost 2 bases; unmatched junction nucleotides: 2. The length of the CDR3 is 15 residues. CDR1 GTSNPN and CDR2 SVGIG come from the germline V gene (reference sequence). CDR3 protein: CAWGTSGRYTDTQYF. The CDR3 DNA sequence: TGTGCCTGGGGGACTAGCGGGAGGTACACAGATACGCAGTATTTT.

The chain couples TRBV7-2 to TRBJ2-5; D is possibly TRBD2 (6 bases). The CDR3 covers 15 residues. Trimming left V 5 bases short and J 5 bases short, with 18 bases between. CDR1 is SGHTA, CDR2 FQGNSA, per germline. CDR3 region: CASSAQGGFRETQYF. The CDR3 DNA is TGTGCCAGCAGCGCCCAAGGAGGGTTTAGGGAGACCCAGTACTTC.

The chain uses TRBV10-1 and TRBJ2-3; 7 bases are a match to TRBD2. Germline V gives CDR1 WNHNN, CDR2 SYGVQD (reference sequence). The CDR3 contains 17 residues. The V segment lost 2 bases and the J segment 0 bases; nucleotides outside the gene matches: 8. The CDR3 DNA sequence: TGCGCCAGCAGTGAGACCACTTTAGCGGGTAGCACAGATACGCAGTATTTT. Translation: CASSETTLAGSTDTQYF.

In the case of this clone: In the same sample, other DNA sequences code for this CDR3. V is TRBV11-3 and J is TRBJ2-3, with D perhaps matching TRBD2 (5 bases). The CDR3 totals 12 residues. Trimming removed 3 bases from V and 6 bases from J, with 7 bases in between. CDR1 and CDR2 (germline): SGHNT, YENEEA. This CDR3 is CASSLGGDTQYF. CDR3 sequence (DNA): TGTGCCAGCAGCTTGGGCGGGGATACGCAGTATTTT.

This rearrangement joins TRBV7-3 to TRBJ1-1; tentative D call: TRBD1 (5 bases). The germline V gene encodes CDR1 SGHTA and CDR2 FQGTGA. Trimming left V 5 bases short and J 1 base short, with 11 bases between. The CDR3 has 14 amino acids. The CDR3 region is CASSLTGPNTEAFF. DNA of the CDR3: TGTGCCAGCAGCCTTACAGGTCCGAACACTGAAGCTTTCTTT.

The V call is TRBV7-2, the J call TRBJ2-5, with 11 nucleotides matching TRBD1. V shed 10 bases and J 7 bases; nucleotides not matched to a gene: 17. This CDR3 is built from 16 residues. CDR1 and CDR2 from the germline V gene are SGHTA and FQGNSA. CDR3 in DNA: TGTGCCATTGACAACGGACAGGGGGCCTTTTCTATGACCCAGTACTTC. Its translation: CAIDNGQGAFSMTQYF.

This rearrangement joins TRBV5-1 to TRBJ1-2, with D tentatively TRBD1 (6 bases). The germline gives CDR1 SGHRS, CDR2 YFSETQ. There are 13 residues in the CDR3. The germline V and J ends were trimmed by 4 bases and 2 bases, with 9 bases remaining between them. CDR3 sequence (DNA): TGCGCCAGCAGCGCAGGGGAGAACTATGGCTACACCTTC. Encoded protein: CASSAGENYGYTF.

This chain links TRBV5-5 with TRBJ1-2; D is possibly TRBD1 (5 bases). CDR1 is SGHKS, CDR2 YYEKEE, per germline (reference sequence). The ends were cut back, 2 bases at V and 8 bases at J, with 7 bases in the middle. CDR3 length: 11 residues. CDR3: CASSLGVGYTF. The DNA of the CDR3 is TGTGCCAGCAGCTTAGGGGTAGGCTACACCTTC. Filled out from reference TRBV5-5 and TRBJ1-2, the complete variable domain reads DAGVTQSPTHLIKTRGQQVTLRCSPISGHKSVSWYQQVLGQGPQFIFQYYEKEERGRGNFPDRFSARQFPNYSSELNVNALLLGDSALYLCASSLGVGYTFGSGTRLTVV.

This clone was picked up a small number of times. The rearrangement uses TRBV11-2 and TRBJ2-7, with 8 bases fitting TRBD2. V trimming: 7 bases; J trimming: 3 bases; junction bases outside the gene matches: 11. Looked up from germline, CDR1 is SGHAT and CDR2 is FQNNGV. The CDR3 has 15 residues. CDR3 bases: TGTGCCAGCACCCCCGGGGTAGCGGGGTACTACGAGCAGTACTTC. Encoded protein: CASTPGVAGYYEQYF.

This sequence joins TRBV4-2 and TRBJ1-3; TRBD1 matches at 8 bases. Germline V gene data show CDR1 as LGHNA and CDR2 as YNFKEQ. V shed 0 bases, J shed 0 bases, and the junction held 4 bases outside the gene matches. There are 17 residues in the CDR3. CDR3 protein: CASSQDRTGSSGNTIYF. The CDR3 DNA reads TGTGCCAGCAGCCAAGACCGGACAGGGAGCTCTGGAAACACCATATATTTT.

The rearrangement links TRBV6-5 to TRBJ1-1; D is ambiguous. CDR3 length: 13 residues. Germline CDR1 MNHEY, CDR2 SVGAGI. Between the trimmed V and J ends, which lost 8 bases and 2 bases, there was a span of 12 bases. The CDR3 is CASLSHTNTEAFF. The CDR3 nucleotides read TGTGCCAGCCTGTCGCATACAAACACTGAAGCTTTCTTT.

This rearrangement joins TRBV2 to TRBJ2-7; 9 nucleotides match TRBD1. CDR1 is SNHLY and CDR2 is FYNNEI in the germline V gene. The CDR3 spans 14 residues. Unmatched junction bases numbered 6, after V lost 4 bases and J lost 5 bases. CDR3 sequence reads: CASSARDRADEQYF. The CDR3 DNA is TGTGCCAGCAGTGCGCGGGACAGGGCAGACGAGCAGTACTTC.

The chain combines TRBV4-2 with TRBJ2-5; a possible D gene is TRBD1 (5 bases). Germline-derived CDR1 and CDR2 are LGHNA and YNFKEQ. This CDR3 spans 13 amino acids. With 0 bases removed from V and 4 bases from J, the gap between germline ends came to 6 bases. The CDR3 region has the DNA TGTGCCAGCAGCCAAGAAGGGGTAGAGACCCAGTACTTC. Amino acid sequence: CASSQEGVETQYF.

The CDR3 sequence is CASSLRVDGGHYYGYTF. The CDR3 DNA is TGTGCCAGCAGCTTGAGGGTAGACGGAGGTCACTACTATGGCTACACCTTC. This rearrangement joins TRBV5-6 to TRBJ1-2; D remains ambiguous. CDR3 length: 17 residues. The ends were cut back, 1 base at V and 3 bases at J, with 19 bases in the middle. Per germline, CDR1 SGHDT and CDR2 YYEEEE.

The chain uses TRBV19 and TRBJ2-7; TRBD1 is a possible D gene (6 bases). This CDR3 spans 12 amino acids. Germline values: CDR1 LNHDA, CDR2 SQIVND (reference sequence). Trimming cost V 11 bases and J 3 bases, with 14 bases left between them. CDR3 bases: TGTGCCTCCTCTAGGGGGTTCTACGAGCAGTACTTC. This sequence encodes CASSRGFYEQYF.

The CDR3 region has the DNA TGTGCCAGTAGTGCGGCTCGATCGGAGTCACCCCTCCACTTT. As protein: CASSAARSESPLHF. The rearrangement joins TRBV19 to TRBJ1-6; D gene ambiguous. Germline CDR1 LNHDA, CDR2 SQIVND (reference sequence). V lost 5 bases, J lost 10 bases, and 15 bases lay in between. The CDR3 runs 14 residues. The variable domain in full, with the rest retrieved from reference TRBV19 and TRBJ1-6, is DGGITQSPKYLFRKEGQNVTLSCEQNLNHDAMYWYRQDPGQGLRLIYYSQIVNDFQKGDIAEGYSVSREKKESFPLTVTSAQKNPTAFYLCASSAARSESPLHFGNGTRLTVT.

This chain connects TRBV5-6 to TRBJ2-5; 8 positions match TRBD1. Per the germline V gene, CDR1 is SGHDT and CDR2 is YYEEEE. With 0 bases clipped from V and 1 base from J, the junction kept 11 bases outside the gene matches. The CDR3 has 18 residues. In nucleotides, the CDR3 is TGTGCCAGCAGCTTGGCAGGGGGCGTTCCAGACCCCCAAGAGACCCAGTACTTC. Its translation: CASSLAGGVPDPQETQYF.

V is TRBV7-2 and J is TRBJ2-1, with D possibly TRBD2 on 7 matching bases. This CDR3 has 16 residues. Between the trimmed V and J ends, which lost 2 bases and 7 bases, there was a span of 18 bases. Looked up from germline, CDR1 is SGHTA and CDR2 is FQGNSA. CDR3 DNA sequence: TGTGCCAGCAGCTTATCTGGGGGGGCGCTTGGGAATGAGCAGTTCTTC. It specifies CASSLSGGALGNEQFF.

The gene calls are TRBV6-1 and TRBJ1-1; 7 bases line up with TRBD1. The CDR3 covers 14 residues. The V gene end was trimmed by 2 bases and the J gene end by 4 bases; junction bases not matched to a gene: 4. Per the germline V gene, CDR1 is MNHNS and CDR2 is SASEGT. Here the CDR3 DNA reads TGTGCCAGCAGTGAACTACCAGGGGGCACTGAAGCTTTCTTT. Its translation: CASSELPGGTEAFF.

This clone was observed a handful of times. J is TRBJ1-2 and V is TRBV7-9, with 12 bases matching TRBD1. CDR3 size: 14 residues. CDR1 and CDR2 from the germline V gene are SEHNR and FQNEAQ (reference sequence). The J segment lost 8 bases and the V segment lost 5 bases, leaving 6 bases of the junction unmatched. In DNA, the CDR3 is TGTGCCAGCAGCCCCGGGACAGGGGGCCAAGGCTACACCTTC. It is translated as CASSPGTGGQGYTF.

The table lists this clone with a few counts. The chain recombines TRBV9 with TRBJ2-2; 9 bases are a match to TRBD1. The CDR3 is 14 amino acids. V was pared by 4 bases and J by 9 bases, with 7 bases of the junction left unmatched. CDR1 is SGDLS and CDR2 is YYNGEE in the germline V gene. CDR3 sequence: CASSSGQGVRELFF. The DNA of the CDR3 is TGTGCCAGCAGCTCGGGACAGGGTGTGAGGGAGCTGTTTTTT.

V is TRBV28 and J is TRBJ2-1; 7 bases match TRBD2. The CDR3 runs 16 residues. Germline V lookup: CDR1 MDHEN, CDR2 SYDVKM. V lost 1 base and J lost 8; bases outside the gene matches: 11. This CDR3 is CASSLLGSRLAYEQFF. Here the CDR3 DNA reads TGTGCCAGCAGTTTATTGGGGTCGAGACTAGCCTATGAGCAGTTCTTC.